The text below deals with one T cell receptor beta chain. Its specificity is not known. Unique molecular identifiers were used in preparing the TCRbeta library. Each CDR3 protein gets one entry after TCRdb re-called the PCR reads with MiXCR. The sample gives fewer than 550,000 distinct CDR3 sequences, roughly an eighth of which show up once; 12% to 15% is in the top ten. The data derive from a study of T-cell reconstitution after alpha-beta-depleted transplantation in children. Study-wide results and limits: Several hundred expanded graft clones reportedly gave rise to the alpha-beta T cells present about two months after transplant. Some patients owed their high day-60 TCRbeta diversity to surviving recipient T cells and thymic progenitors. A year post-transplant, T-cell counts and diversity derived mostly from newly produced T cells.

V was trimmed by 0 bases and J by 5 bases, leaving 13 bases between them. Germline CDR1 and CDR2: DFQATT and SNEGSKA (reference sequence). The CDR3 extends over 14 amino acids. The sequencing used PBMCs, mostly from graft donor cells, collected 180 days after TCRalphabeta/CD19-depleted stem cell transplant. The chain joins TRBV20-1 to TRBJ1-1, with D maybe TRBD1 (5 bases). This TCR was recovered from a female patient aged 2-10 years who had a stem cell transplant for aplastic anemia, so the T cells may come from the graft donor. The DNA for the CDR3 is TGCAGTGCTAGAGATCGAGACCCAGGGACTGAAGCTTTCTTT. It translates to CSARDRDPGTEAFF.